This TCR beta chain comes out of a study of blood T cell repertoires in COVID-19. Turning to the study itself: Specimens from acute and convalescent COVID-19 originated in the United States, Italy and Spain. From T cells, B-cell-depleted T cells, or PBMCs came the material, which was cDNA or gDNA.

Seattle patients were enrolled while actively infected and followed longitudinally. Methods used by the authors: Estimation of nucleated cell counts was performed using reference gene primer amplification. Clones were sequenced by immunoSEQ multiplex PCR, and TCRdb holds only the in-frame ones, with some missing. The V and J calls and clone size come from that table; D and trimming were worked out from the DNA. This sample has around 150,000 clones, with roughly 90% found just once. This TCR derives from a man aged 25 to 45 with COVID-19, enrolled during active disease. The sample comprised peripheral blood.

In DNA, the CDR3 is TGTGCCAGCAGCACACCGGGACTAGGCCACAATGAGCAGTTCTTC. This gives the protein CASSTPGLGHNEQFF. The V gene is TRBV5-4, the J gene TRBJ2-1; 8 positions agree with TRBD2. This CDR3 is 15 amino acids long. Germline CDR1 is SGHNT and CDR2 is YYREEE (reference sequence). J gave up 5 bases and V 4 bases, and 8 bases lay outside the gene matches.